Listed below are T cell receptor beta chains from one sample, sequenced in a study of shared clonotypes between healthy human individuals. Produced via immunoSEQ multiplex PCR; TCRdb's table is partial and in-frame only. The sample has roughly 2.1 million clones; around 93% are singletons. Sequenced input: naive CD8+ T cells from PBMCs. These receptors all come from a man between 18 and 35 years old in good health. Some clones in this sample may be carry-over from other donors' samples. Both conserved end residues are part of each CDR3.

j_gene | v_gene | CDR3aa
TRBJ2-2 | TRBV28 | CASSLPRELSGELFF
TRBJ2-1 | TRBV9 | CASSVLLAGNEQFF
TRBJ1-5 | TRBV4-1 | CASGSGAQPQHF
TRBJ2-1 | TRBV7-2 | CASSLSGRAFYNEQFF
TRBJ2-1 | TRBV7-2 | CASSLGGGSYNEQFF
TRBJ2-1 | TRBV20-1 | CSAGDNEQFF
TRBJ2-1 | TRBV6-5 | CASSSSSYNEQFF
TRBJ2-7 | TRBV25-1 | CASTEQYEQYF
TRBJ2-1 | TRBV7-9 | CASSLVGGARNEQFF
TRBJ1-3 | TRBV7-9 | CASSSPEFGNTIYF
TRBJ2-7 | TRBV7-9 | CASSPRERDYSYEQYF
TRBJ2-2 | TRBV27 | CASSWTPNTGELFF
TRBJ1-5 | TRBV7-9 | CASSLGVNQPQHF
TRBJ2-7 | TRBV9 | CASSVGSSPYEQYF
TRBJ2-7 | TRBV4-1 | CASSQRTGGEQYF
TRBJ2-7 | TRBV9 | CASSVEGAGEQYF
TRBJ2-1 | TRBV11-2 | CASSLDMAVIDSYNEQFF
TRBJ2-3 | TRBV11-2 | CASSLIGSTDTQYF
TRBJ2-1 | TRBV5-1 | CASSLDGPGSYEQFF
TRBJ1-2 | TRBV7-9 | CASSLFPRGGYTF
TRBJ2-1 | TRBV7-3 | CASSLRASGPYNEQFF
TRBJ2-1 | TRBV2 | CASSERGPYNEQFF
TRBJ2-7 | TRBV6-1 | CASSERAGGSYEQYF
TRBJ2-7 | TRBV11-2 | CASSLVTGSPYEQYF
TRBJ2-2 | TRBV27 | CASALGINTGELFF
TRBJ1-5 | TRBV4-1 | CASSQDGHVNQPQHF
TRBJ1-2 | TRBV28 | CASSLVAGGRAYGYTF
TRBJ1-2 | TRBV10-3 | CAISEGTGGEMGYGYTF
TRBJ2-6 | TRBV14 | CASSQEGAQQSSGANVLTF
TRBJ2-6 | TRBV27 | CASSFVGANVLTF
TRBJ2-7 | TRBV7-6 | CASSGLALSYEQYF
TRBJ2-1 | TRBV19 | CASSTDRGPDNEQFF
TRBJ1-1 | TRBV7-9 | CASSSVVGGQTLTEAFF
TRBJ2-7 | TRBV19 | CASSMAPGSYEQYF
TRBJ2-1 | TRBV9 | CASSVGESYNEQFF
TRBJ2-7 | TRBV27 | CASSLSQTSGSFYEQYF
TRBJ1-1 | TRBV7-9 | CASSSPTGDVRTEAFF
TRBJ1-2 | TRBV9 | CASSVGDRVDDGYTF
TRBJ2-7 | TRBV7-9 | CASTQGGFPLVDEQYF
TRBJ2-6 | TRBV9 | CASSVTAAGANVLTF
TRBJ1-1 | TRBV6-1 | CASSEPWNLNTEAFF
TRBJ2-7 | TRBV29-1 | CSVELDGAFRSYEQYF